These T cell receptor beta chains were read from a single sample in a study of low-dose radiotherapy and immunotherapy resistance in tumors. MiXCR, run by TCRdb on the reads, gives a single entry per CDR3 protein. This sample yields tens of thousands of distinct CDR3 sequences, of which under 30% are seen a single time; around 6% belongs to the top ten. Specimen: PBMCs, collected before treatment. These receptors were taken from a male donor with prostate cancer. Each CDR3 is given with its conserved first and last residue. A D gene is named only where the DNA matches it firmly. The size field is filled for only some rows; it gives once, few, many or a size class.

CAWSVGRAYEQYF,TGTGCCTGGAGTGTAGGCAGGGCCTACGAGCAGTACTTC,NA,TRBV30,TRBJ2-7,many
CASSQDLNEQFF,TGTGCCAGCAGCCAAGATCTCAATGAGCAGTTCTTC,NA,TRBV4-2,TRBJ2-1,many
CASSSRGQQYQETQYF,TGTGCCAGCAGCTCACGGGGACAGCAGTACCAAGAGACCCAGTACTTC,TRBD1,TRBV13,TRBJ2-5,many
CSADDRTSGISIETQYF,TGCAGTGCGGACGATCGGACTAGCGGGATTTCCATCGAGACCCAGTACTTC,TRBD2,TRBV20-1,TRBJ2-5,many
CSATRDSSPRNTGELFF,TGCAGTGCCACCCGGGACTCATCCCCGAGGAACACCGGGGAGCTGTTTTTT,NA,TRBV20-1,TRBJ2-2,many
CSARDNRVSSYEQYF,TGCAGTGCTAGAGATAACAGGGTGAGCTCCTACGAGCAGTACTTC,NA,TRBV20-1,TRBJ2-7,many
CSVGNRSGANVLTF,TGCAGCGTTGGTAACCGCTCTGGGGCCAACGTCCTGACTTTC,NA,TRBV29-1,TRBJ2-6,many
CAWSVPTGTLYGYTF,TGTGCCTGGAGTGTCCCGACAGGGACCCTCTATGGCTACACCTTC,TRBD1,TRBV30,TRBJ1-2,many
CASTLEGRETQYF,TGCGCCAGCACCCTAGAGGGCCGGGAGACCCAGTACTTC,NA,TRBV5-1,TRBJ2-5,many
CASSYFRTSGNTGELFF,TGTGCCAGCAGTTACTTCCGGACTAGCGGGAACACCGGGGAGCTGTTTTTT,TRBD2,TRBV6-5,TRBJ2-2,few
CASSKDPGGNEQFF,TGTGCCAGCAGTAAAGATCCTGGGGGGAATGAGCAGTTCTTC,NA,TRBV12-3/TRBV12-4,TRBJ2-1,NA
CASSPSSGGSGSYEQYF,TGTGCCAGCTCACCATCTTCCGGGGGCAGCGGGAGCTACGAGCAGTACTTC,TRBD2,TRBV18,TRBJ2-7,medium-sized
CASSEGAVEQYF,TGTGCCAGCAGTGAAGGTGCTGTCGAGCAGTACTTC,NA,TRBV2,TRBJ2-7,once
CASSPGQGRDEQYF,TGTGCCAGCAGTCCAGGACAGGGAAGGGACGAGCAGTACTTC,TRBD1,TRBV28,TRBJ2-7,many
CASSQQQGLSETQYF,TGTGCCAGCAGCCAGCAGCAGGGGTTATCTGAGACCCAGTACTTC,NA,TRBV5-4,TRBJ2-5,many
CASSLSGRGNGELFF,TGCGCCAGCAGCTTGTCGGGGAGGGGGAACGGGGAGCTGTTTTTT,NA,TRBV5-1,TRBJ2-2,many
CAWSRGLAGELFF,TGTGCCTGGAGTCGGGGACTAGCGGGAGAACTGTTTTTT,TRBD2,TRBV30,TRBJ2-2,few
CASSRGTSGSPGELFF,TGTGCCAGCAGCCGCGGGACTAGCGGGAGCCCCGGGGAGCTGTTTTTT,TRBD2,TRBV3-1,TRBJ2-2,NA
CASNPRQDSYEQYF,TGTGCCAGCAATCCCAGACAGGATTCCTACGAGCAGTACTTC,NA,TRBV6-2/TRBV6-3,TRBJ2-7,few
CASSYGSAGPAWGYTF,TGTGCCAGCAGTTACGGTTCTGCTGGGCCCGCCTGGGGCTACACCTTC,NA,TRBV6-2/TRBV6-3,TRBJ1-2,many
CASSILAADTQYF,TGTGCCAGTAGTATACTAGCGGCAGATACGCAGTATTTT,TRBD2,TRBV19,TRBJ2-3,many
CASTPTGGNQPQHF,TGTGCCAGCACCCCGACAGGGGGCAATCAGCCCCAGCATTTT,TRBD1,TRBV12-3/TRBV12-4,TRBJ1-5,NA
CASSGESGWGKNIQYF,TGTGCCAGCAGCGGGGAATCCGGGTGGGGCAAAAACATTCAGTACTTC,NA,TRBV5-4,TRBJ2-4,many
CASSRPPASGTYNEQFF,TGTGCCAGTAGTAGGCCCCCCGCTAGCGGGACCTACAATGAGCAGTTCTTC,TRBD2,TRBV19,TRBJ2-1,many
CSAREGRMTGGNIQYF,TGCAGTGCTAGAGAAGGGCGTATGACAGGGGGAAACATTCAGTACTTC,TRBD1,TRBV20-1,TRBJ2-4,many
CASSQERNRDTDTQYF,TGTGCCAGCAGCCAAGAGAGGAACAGAGACACAGATACGCAGTATTTT,NA,TRBV14,TRBJ2-3,NA
CASSYSMQGGYEQYF,TGTGCCAGCAGTTACTCGATGCAGGGGGGGTACGAGCAGTACTTC,NA,TRBV6-8,TRBJ2-7,few
CASSLSADNEQFF,TGTGCCAGCAGCTTATCGGCGGACAATGAGCAGTTCTTC,NA,TRBV7-9,TRBJ2-1,many
CASSWVGPMESDEQFF,TGTGCCAGCAGTTGGGTGGGCCCTATGGAATCCGATGAGCAGTTCTTC,NA,TRBV27,TRBJ2-1,NA
CASSLMRTEAFF,TGTGCCAGCAGTTTAATGAGGACTGAAGCTTTCTTT,NA,TRBV28,TRBJ1-1,many
CASSQERVDSPLHF,TGTGCCAGCAGCCAAGAGAGGGTTGATTCACCCCTCCACTTT,NA,TRBV3-1,TRBJ1-6,many
CASLDSAIGYTF,TGTGCCAGCTTAGACAGCGCGATCGGCTACACCTTC,NA,TRBV13,TRBJ1-2,many
CAGAASSNYGYTF,TGTGCCGGGGCAGCAAGTTCTAACTATGGCTACACCTTC,NA,TRBV30,TRBJ1-2,many
CASSQALSAKNIQYF,TGTGCCAGCAGCCAAGCGTTGTCAGCCAAAAACATTCAGTACTTC,NA,TRBV4-2,TRBJ2-4,many
CASSYSASGANVLTF,TGTGCCAGCAGTTACTCTGCTTCTGGGGCCAACGTCCTGACTTTC,NA,TRBV6-6,TRBJ2-6,NA
CAWGAQNSGNTIYF,TGTGCCTGGGGGGCTCAAAACTCTGGAAACACCATATATTTT,NA,TRBV30,TRBJ1-3,many
CSLAESVNEQFF,TGCAGCTTAGCGGAATCCGTAAATGAGCAGTTCTTC,NA,TRBV20-1,TRBJ2-1,many
CASSQVAVATNEKLFF,TGCGCCAGCAGCCAAGTGGCGGTTGCAACTAATGAAAAACTGTTTTTT,NA,TRBV4-3,TRBJ1-4,NA
CASSEGGLGSYEQYF,TGTGCCAGCAGTGAAGGGGGGTTGGGTTCCTACGAGCAGTACTTC,NA,TRBV25-1,TRBJ2-7,many
CSAGHRTDEQYF,TGCAGCGCAGGACACCGCACGGACGAGCAGTACTTC,NA,TRBV29-1,TRBJ2-7,many
CATSRDRGVGEKLFF,TGTGCCACCAGCAGAGATCGTGGGGTTGGTGAAAAACTGTTTTTT,NA,TRBV15,TRBJ1-4,NA
CASSTRQADNSPLHF,TGTGCCAGTAGTACACGACAGGCCGATAATTCACCCCTCCACTTT,NA,TRBV19,TRBJ1-6,many
CASSPEFEIEAFF,TGTGCCAGCAGCCCAGAATTTGAGATTGAAGCTTTCTTT,NA,TRBV7-9,TRBJ1-1,many
CASSQEVVAGVYEQYF,TGCGCCAGCAGCCAAGAAGTTGTAGCGGGGGTGTACGAGCAGTACTTC,TRBD2,TRBV4-1,TRBJ2-7,many
CATSRDGPGGIYEQYF,TGTGCCACCAGCAGAGATGGACCGGGAGGGATATACGAGCAGTACTTC,TRBD2,TRBV15,TRBJ2-7,many
CSAIRGLTNEQFF,TGCAGTGCTATCCGGGGACTAACCAATGAGCAGTTCTTC,TRBD2,TRBV20-1,TRBJ2-1,many
CASSLVGLGDTQYF,TGTGCCAGCAGCTTAGTCGGGCTAGGAGATACGCAGTATTTT,NA,TRBV7-9,TRBJ2-3,many
CASSEFASGSAGANVLTF,TGTGCCAGCAGTGAATTTGCTAGCGGGAGTGCTGGGGCCAACGTCCTGACTTTC,TRBD2,TRBV2,TRBJ2-6,many
CASSLRTGEDQPQHF,TGTGCCAGCAGCCTTCGGACAGGGGAAGATCAGCCCCAGCATTTT,TRBD1,TRBV3-1,TRBJ1-5,many
CASSLDRAVSTDTQYF,TGTGCCAGCAGCTTAGATCGAGCGGTTAGCACAGATACGCAGTATTTT,NA,TRBV11-2,TRBJ2-3,many
CAWSPGTQDYEAFF,TGTGCCTGGAGCCCCGGGACGCAAGATTATGAAGCTTTCTTT,NA,TRBV30,TRBJ1-1,many
CASSTGANTEAFF,TGCGCCAGCAGCACCGGAGCGAACACTGAAGCTTTCTTT,NA,TRBV5-1,TRBJ1-1,NA
CASSIASGALGTQYF,TGTGCCAGTAGTATCGCTAGCGGAGCCTTGGGGACCCAGTACTTC,TRBD2,TRBV19,TRBJ2-5,many